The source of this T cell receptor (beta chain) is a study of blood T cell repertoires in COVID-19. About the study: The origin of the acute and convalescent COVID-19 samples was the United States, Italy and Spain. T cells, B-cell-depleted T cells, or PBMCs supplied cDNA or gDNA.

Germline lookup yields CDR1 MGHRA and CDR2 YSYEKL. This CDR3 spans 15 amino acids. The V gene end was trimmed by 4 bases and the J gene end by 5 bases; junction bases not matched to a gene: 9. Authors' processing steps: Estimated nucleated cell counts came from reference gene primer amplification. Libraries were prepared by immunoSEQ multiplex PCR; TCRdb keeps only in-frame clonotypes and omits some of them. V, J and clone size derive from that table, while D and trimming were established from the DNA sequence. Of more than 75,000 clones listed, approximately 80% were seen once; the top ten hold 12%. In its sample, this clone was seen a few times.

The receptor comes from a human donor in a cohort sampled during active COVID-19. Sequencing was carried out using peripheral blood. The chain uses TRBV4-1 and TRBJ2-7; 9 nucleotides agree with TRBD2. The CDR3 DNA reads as TGCGCCAGCAGCCGCCCTACTTTAGCGGGAGACGAGCAGTACTTC. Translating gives CASSRPTLAGDEQYF.